This TCR beta chain was sequenced for a study of human T cells and chemical hapten exposure. Study background: The use of 2% DPC on around 2 cm by around 2 cm of upper inner arm skin constituted sensitization. Per-sample TCR yield variation was attributed mainly to small pooled library volume differences.

Time point noted: patch test 3, about 24 weeks after DPC sensitization. The treatment is: therapeutic diphenylcyclopropenone sensitization with weekly scalp DPC. TCRdb processed the RACE reads anew with MiXCR; each CDR3 protein has one entry. The table records tens of thousands of distinct CDR3 sequences, more than 9.5% of them present only once. In its sample, this clonotype was seen a few times. The trim removed 7 bases at V and 5 bases at J, leaving 5 bases unmatched. The V gene's germline CDR1 is SGHRS and CDR2 YFSETQ. CDR3 length: 13 amino acids. This TCR came from a woman in her thirties with alopecia areata. Some clones in this sample may be carry-over from other donors' samples. The chain carries TRBV5-1 and TRBJ2-5; 10 bases are a match to TRBD1. Material: whole blood, obtained in connection with sensitization to the hapten diphenylcyclopropenone (DPC). The CDR3 DNA follows: TGCGCCAGCGGGACAGGGGTGTCGGAGACCCAGTACTTC. Encoded protein: CASGTGVSETQYF.